The next 12 T cell receptor beta chains were all read from a single sample in a study of T cell repertoires in cytomegalovirus infection. TCRdb reprocessed the reads via MiXCR and lists one record per CDR3 protein. The table shows about 890,000 distinct CDR3 sequences, with roughly 30% occurring only once. These receptors have no identified antigens. Here the sequenced sample was cultured CD8+ T cells from PBMCs, taken from culture after CMV antigen stimulation. The receptors originated from a human donor in good health (CMV status not recorded). Some clones in this sample may be carry-over from other donors' samples.

The rearrangement joins TRBV11-2 to TRBJ2-7; D unclear. This CDR3 comprises 16 residues. Germline-derived CDR1 and CDR2 are SGHAT and FQNNGV. Trimming shortened V by 4 bases and J by 2 bases, and 18 bases separated the two germline ends. CDR3 sequence (DNA): TGTGCCAGCAGCTCGCAGAGTAGGACCCTAACCTACGAGCAGTACTTC. Residues: CASSSQSRTLTYEQYF.

The rearrangement links TRBV11-2 to TRBJ2-3; tentative D call: TRBD2 (6 bases). Trimming shortened V by 2 bases and J by 0 bases, and 15 bases separated the two germline ends. Germline loops: CDR1 SGHAT, CDR2 FQNNGV. The CDR3 consists of 17 residues. The CDR3 sequence is CASSLNMGTPSTDTQYF. The CDR3 DNA reads as TGTGCCAGCAGCTTAAATATGGGGACTCCTAGCACAGATACGCAGTATTTT.

This clonotype turned up a few times. J is TRBJ2-3 and V is TRBV24-1; D is uncertain. The germline CDR1 and CDR2 sequences are KGHDR and SFDVKD. CDR3 length: 13 amino acids. The V and J ends lost 6 bases and 5 bases respectively, with 11 bases between them. CDR3 region: CATSKEIGDTQYF. The CDR3 nucleotides read TGTGCCACCAGTAAAGAGATTGGAGATACGCAGTATTTT.

This sequence joins TRBV19 and TRBJ1-2, with TRBD1 matching 7 bases. There are 14 residues in the CDR3. The V gene's germline CDR1 is LNHDA and CDR2 SQIVND (reference sequence). The trim removed 0 bases at V and 2 bases at J, leaving 0 bases unmatched. DNA for the CDR3: TGTGCCAGTAGTATAGAAGGGGGCAACTATGGCTACACCTTC. Encoded protein: CASSIEGGNYGYTF.

This clonotype was detected a few times. The chain links TRBV19 to TRBJ1-1, with a weak D call TRBD1 (5 bases). Germline CDR1 is LNHDA and CDR2 is SQIVND (reference sequence). The V end lost 3 bases, the J end lost 6 bases, and 14 bases lay between the germline ends. The CDR3 covers 14 residues. CDR3 DNA sequence: TGTGCCAGTAGTATCCTGACAGCCTCAGCTGAAGCTTTCTTT. This translates into CASSILTASAEAFF. The full variable domain, its missing parts supplied by reference TRBV19 and TRBJ1-1, is DGGITQSPKYLFRKEGQNVTLSCEQNLNHDAMYWYRQDPGQGLRLIYYSQIVNDFQKGDIAEGYSVSREKKESFPLTVTSAQKNPTAFYLCASSILTASAEAFFGQGTRLTVV.

This chain connects TRBV5-6 to TRBJ1-1; D not resolved. V lost 1 base and J lost 6, with 10 bases in between. The CDR3 extends over 13 amino acids. CDR1 is SGHDT and CDR2 is YYEEEE in the germline V gene. CDR3 in DNA: TGTGCCAGCAGCTTGTTGCAGAATCCTGAAGCTTTCTTT. This encodes CASSLLQNPEAFF.

This clonotype was seen a few times. The V gene is TRBV12-3 or TRBV12-4, the J gene TRBJ1-1; maybe TRBD1 (5 bases). V lost 1 base to trimming and J lost 5 bases, with 14 bases between them. The CDR3 contains 15 residues. The CDR3 loop reads CASSLGGLGLTEAFF. The CDR3 coding sequence is TGTGCCAGCAGTTTAGGGGGGTTGGGACTGACTGAAGCTTTCTTT.

The chain employs TRBV9 and TRBJ1-4, with 9 bases aligning to TRBD1. Germline CDR1 reads SGDLS; CDR2 reads YYNGEE. Trimming took 3 bases from V and 5 from J; bases not matched to a gene: 2. CDR3 length: 14 residues. The CDR3: CASSAQGANEKLFF. The CDR3 coding sequence is TGTGCCAGCAGCGCACAGGGGGCAAATGAAAAACTGTTTTTT.

This clonotype was counted ten times or more. This rearrangement joins TRBV7-6 to TRBJ2-7; D unresolved. Germline V gene data show CDR1 as SGHVS and CDR2 as FNYEAQ. Trimming stripped 5 bases from V and 3 bases from J, with 14 bases between. This CDR3 has 14 residues. In DNA form, the CDR3 reads TGTGCCAGCAGCCCGTGGGGATTCGGCTACGAGCAGTACTTC. Translation: CASSPWGFGYEQYF.

This clonotype has a single count. V is TRBV7-4 and J is TRBJ2-7; D is undetermined. The ends were cut back, 3 bases at V and 4 bases at J, with 13 bases in the middle. The germline V gene has CDR1 SGHVT and CDR2 SQSDAQ. This CDR3 is built from 14 residues. Here the CDR3 reads CASSFESLGYEQYF. As DNA, the CDR3 is TGTGCCAGCAGCTTTGAAAGCCTAGGGTACGAGCAGTACTTC.

This clonotype was found many times. CDR3: CASSYPETGGPRNTEAFF. In DNA form, the CDR3 reads TGTGCCAGCAGCTATCCGGAGACAGGGGGGCCTCGGAACACTGAAGCTTTCTTT. The chain is built from TRBV7-9 and TRBJ1-1; 9 nucleotides line up with TRBD1. The length of the CDR3 is 18 residues. Germline assignment: CDR1 SEHNR and CDR2 FQNEAQ (reference sequence). With V trimmed by 4 bases and J by 1 base, 13 bases remained unmatched.

The V gene is TRBV11-2, the J gene TRBJ2-7; TRBD1 or TRBD2 may be the D gene (6 bases each). This CDR3 contains 15 residues. Trimming took off 1 base at V and 5 bases at J, with 15 bases between the two ends. Germline CDR1 SGHAT, CDR2 FQNNGV. CDR3 sequence: CASSLGGGWGHEQYV. Here the CDR3 DNA reads TGTGCCAGCAGCTTAGGAGGGGGGTGGGGTCACGAGCAGTACGTC.